The TCR beta chain under discussion was sequenced for a study of human T cells and chemical hapten exposure. This clonotype has ten or more counts. Trimming removed 6 bases from V and 0 bases from J; junction bases left unmatched: 6. CDR3 length: 15 residues. Germline loops: CDR1 MNHEY, CDR2 SVGAGI. From the RACE reads, TCRdb called clonotypes with MiXCR, one entry per CDR3 protein. The repertoire includes about 68,000 distinct CDR3 sequences, 10% to 11% of them detected once, and roughly 5.3% sits in the top ten. As for time point: pre-sensitization, week 0. Documented treatment: therapeutic diphenylcyclopropenone sensitization with weekly scalp DPC.

The chain carries TRBV6-5 and TRBJ2-7, with 9 bases lining up with TRBD1. The sample in question was whole blood, obtained in connection with sensitization to the hapten diphenylcyclopropenone (DPC). The receptor comes from a woman aged 50 to 60 with alopecia areata. Some clones in this sample may be carry-over from other donors' samples. The CDR3 spells CASRGDRASSYEQYF. The CDR3 DNA follows: TGTGCCAGCAGGGGGGACAGGGCTAGCTCCTACGAGCAGTACTTC.